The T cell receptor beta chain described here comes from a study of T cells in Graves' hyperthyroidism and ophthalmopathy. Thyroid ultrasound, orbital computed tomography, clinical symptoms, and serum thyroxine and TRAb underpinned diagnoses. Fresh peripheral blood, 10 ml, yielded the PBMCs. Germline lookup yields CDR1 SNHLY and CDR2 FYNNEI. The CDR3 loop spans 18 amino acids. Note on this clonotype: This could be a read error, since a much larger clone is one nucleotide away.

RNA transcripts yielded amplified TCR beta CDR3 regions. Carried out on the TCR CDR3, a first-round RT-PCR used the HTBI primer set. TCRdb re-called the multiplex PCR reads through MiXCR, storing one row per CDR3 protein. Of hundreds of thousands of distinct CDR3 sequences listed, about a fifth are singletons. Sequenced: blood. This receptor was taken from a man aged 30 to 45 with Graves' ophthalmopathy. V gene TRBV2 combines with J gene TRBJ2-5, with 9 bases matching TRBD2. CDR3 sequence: CASSELGGGLAIQGTQYF. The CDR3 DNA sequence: TGTGCCAGCAGTGAACTCGGGGGAGGACTAGCGATCCAAGGGACCCAGTACTTC.